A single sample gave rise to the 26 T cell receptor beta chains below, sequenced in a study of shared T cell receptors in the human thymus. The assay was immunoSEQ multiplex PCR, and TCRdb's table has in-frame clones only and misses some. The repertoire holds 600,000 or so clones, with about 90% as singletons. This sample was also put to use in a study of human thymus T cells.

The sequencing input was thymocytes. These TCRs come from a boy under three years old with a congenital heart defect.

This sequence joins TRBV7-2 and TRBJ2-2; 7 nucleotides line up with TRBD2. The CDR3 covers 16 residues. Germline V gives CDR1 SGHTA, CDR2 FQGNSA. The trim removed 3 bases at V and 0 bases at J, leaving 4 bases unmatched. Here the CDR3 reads CASSFEAGPNTGELFF. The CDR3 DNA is TGTGCCAGCAGCTTTGAAGCGGGACCGAACACCGGGGAGCTGTTTTTT.

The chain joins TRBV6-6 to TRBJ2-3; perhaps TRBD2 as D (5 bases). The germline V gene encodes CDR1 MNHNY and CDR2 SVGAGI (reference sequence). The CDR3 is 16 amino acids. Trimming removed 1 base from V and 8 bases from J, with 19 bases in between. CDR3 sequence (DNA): TGTGCCAGCAGTTACTGGGGTTGGGAGCCCGATGCTACGCAGTATTTT. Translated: CASSYWGWEPDATQYF.

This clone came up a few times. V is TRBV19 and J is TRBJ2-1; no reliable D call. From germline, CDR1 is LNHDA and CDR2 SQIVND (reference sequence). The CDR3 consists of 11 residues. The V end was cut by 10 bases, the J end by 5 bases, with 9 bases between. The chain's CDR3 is CATRRDNEQFF. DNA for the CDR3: TGTGCCACCCGGAGAGACAATGAGCAGTTCTTC.

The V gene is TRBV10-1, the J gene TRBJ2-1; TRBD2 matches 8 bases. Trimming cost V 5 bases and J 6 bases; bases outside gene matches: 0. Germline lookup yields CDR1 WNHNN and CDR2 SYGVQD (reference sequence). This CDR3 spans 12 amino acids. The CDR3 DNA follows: TGCGCCAGCAGTCGGGGGGGCAATGAGCAGTTCTTC. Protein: CASSRGGNEQFF.

The CDR3 nucleotides are TGTGCCAGTAGCCTGGACAGGGGTGCTTCACCCCTCCACTTT. Protein sequence: CASSLDRGASPLHF. V gene TRBV19 combines with J gene TRBJ1-6, with 9 nucleotides matching TRBD1. CDR3 length: 14 residues. The germline V gene encodes CDR1 LNHDA and CDR2 SQIVND (reference sequence). V lost 6 bases and J lost 9; bases outside the gene matches: 6.

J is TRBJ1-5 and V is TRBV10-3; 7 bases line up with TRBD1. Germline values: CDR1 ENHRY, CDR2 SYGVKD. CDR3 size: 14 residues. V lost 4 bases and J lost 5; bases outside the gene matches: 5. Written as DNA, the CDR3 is TGTGCCATCAGTGTTCAGGGGGGTGATCAGCCCCAGCATTTT. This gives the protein CAISVQGGDQPQHF.

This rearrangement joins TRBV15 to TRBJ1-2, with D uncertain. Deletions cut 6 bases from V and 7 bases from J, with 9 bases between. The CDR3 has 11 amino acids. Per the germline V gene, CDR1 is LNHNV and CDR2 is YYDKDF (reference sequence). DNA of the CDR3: TGTGCCACCAGTCGGGGTTCTGGCTACACCTTC. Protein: CATSRGSGYTF.

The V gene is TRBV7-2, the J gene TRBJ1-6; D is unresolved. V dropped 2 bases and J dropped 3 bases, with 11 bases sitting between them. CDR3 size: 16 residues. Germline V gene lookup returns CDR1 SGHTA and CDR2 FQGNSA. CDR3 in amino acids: CASSLMRSLYNSPLHF. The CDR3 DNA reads TGTGCCAGCAGCTTAATGAGATCTCTCTATAATTCACCCCTCCACTTT. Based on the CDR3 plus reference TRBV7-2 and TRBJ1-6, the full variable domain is GAGVSQSPSNKVTEKGKDVELRCDPISGHTALYWYRQSLGQGLEFLIYFQGNSAPDKSGLPSDRFSAERTGGSVSTLTIQRTQQEDSAVYLCASSLMRSLYNSPLHFGNGTRLTVT.

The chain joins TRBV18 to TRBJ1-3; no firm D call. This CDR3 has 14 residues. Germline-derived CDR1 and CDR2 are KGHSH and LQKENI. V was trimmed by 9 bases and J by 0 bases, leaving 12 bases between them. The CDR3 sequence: CASRHPDSGNTIYF. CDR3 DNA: TGTGCCAGTAGACATCCCGACTCTGGAAACACCATATATTTT.

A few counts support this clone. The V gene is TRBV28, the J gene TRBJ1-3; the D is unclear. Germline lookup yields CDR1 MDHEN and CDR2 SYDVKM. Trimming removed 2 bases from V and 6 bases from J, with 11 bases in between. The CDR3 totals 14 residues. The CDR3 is CASSLTDKANTIYF. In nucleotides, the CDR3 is TGTGCCAGCAGTTTAACCGACAAGGCAAACACCATATATTTT.

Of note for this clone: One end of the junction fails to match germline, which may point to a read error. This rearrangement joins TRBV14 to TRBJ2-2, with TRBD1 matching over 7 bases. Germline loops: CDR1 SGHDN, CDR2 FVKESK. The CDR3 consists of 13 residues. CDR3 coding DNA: TGCCAGGGGGACATATCGAACACCGGGGAGCTGTTTTTT. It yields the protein CQGDISNTGELFF.

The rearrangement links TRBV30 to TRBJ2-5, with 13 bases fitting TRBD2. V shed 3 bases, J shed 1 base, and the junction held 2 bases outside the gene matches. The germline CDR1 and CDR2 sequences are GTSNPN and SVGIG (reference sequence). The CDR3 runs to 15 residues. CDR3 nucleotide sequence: TGTGCCTGGAGCGGGACTAGCGGGACCCAAGAGACCCAGTACTTC. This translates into CAWSGTSGTQETQYF.

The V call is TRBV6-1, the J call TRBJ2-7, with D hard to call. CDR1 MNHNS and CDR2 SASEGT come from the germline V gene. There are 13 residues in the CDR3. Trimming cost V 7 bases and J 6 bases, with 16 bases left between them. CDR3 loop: CASTAETLCEQYF. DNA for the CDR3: TGTGCCAGCACGGCGGAGACCCTATGCGAGCAGTACTTC.

The CDR3: CASSATGGGTEAFF. DNA of the CDR3: TGTGCCAGCAGCGCTACAGGGGGGGGCACTGAAGCTTTCTTT. V and J are TRBV5-6 and TRBJ1-1; 8 bases match TRBD1. CDR3 size: 14 residues. V shed 4 bases, J shed 4 bases, and the junction held 6 bases outside the gene matches. CDR1 is SGHDT and CDR2 is YYEEEE in the germline V gene.

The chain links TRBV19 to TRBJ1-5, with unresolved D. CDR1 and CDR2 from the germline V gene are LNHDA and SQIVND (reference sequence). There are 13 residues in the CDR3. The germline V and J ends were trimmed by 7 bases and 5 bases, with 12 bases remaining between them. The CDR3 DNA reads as TGTGCCAGTAAATTAGGGAGCGATCAGCCCCAGCATTTT. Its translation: CASKLGSDQPQHF.

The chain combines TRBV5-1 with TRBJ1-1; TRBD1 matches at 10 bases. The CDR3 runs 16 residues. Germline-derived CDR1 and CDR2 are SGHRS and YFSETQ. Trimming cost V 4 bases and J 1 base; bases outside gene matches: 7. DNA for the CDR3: TGCGCCAGCAGCGGTCCCGGGACAGGGGAGAACACTGAAGCTTTCTTT. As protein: CASSGPGTGENTEAFF. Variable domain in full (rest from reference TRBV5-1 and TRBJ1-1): KAGVTQTPRYLIKTRGQQVTLSCSPISGHRSVSWYQQTPGQGLQFLFEYFSETQRNKGNFPGRFSGRQFSNSRSEMNVSTLELGDSALYLCASSGPGTGENTEAFFGQGTRLTVV.

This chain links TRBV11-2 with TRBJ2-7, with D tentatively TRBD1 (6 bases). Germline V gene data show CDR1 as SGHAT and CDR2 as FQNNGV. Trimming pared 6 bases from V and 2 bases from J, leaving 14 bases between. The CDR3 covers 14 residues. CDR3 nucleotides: TGTGCCAGCAGTCCCGGCAGGGGTGCCTACGAGCAGTACTTC. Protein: CASSPGRGAYEQYF.

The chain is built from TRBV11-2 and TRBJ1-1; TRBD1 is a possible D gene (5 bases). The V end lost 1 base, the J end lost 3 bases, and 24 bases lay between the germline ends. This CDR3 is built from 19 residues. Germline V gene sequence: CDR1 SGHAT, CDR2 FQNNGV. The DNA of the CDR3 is TGTGCCAGCAGCTTAGCTTGGACATCCTGCGGCCCCCTCCACACTGAAGCTTTCTTT. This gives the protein CASSLAWTSCGPLHTEAFF. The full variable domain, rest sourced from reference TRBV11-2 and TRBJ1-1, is EAGVAQSPRYKIIEKRQSVAFWCNPISGHATLYWYQQILGQGPKLLIQFQNNGVVDDSQLPKDRFSAERLKGVDSTLKIQPAKLEDSAVYLCASSLAWTSCGPLHTEAFFGQGTRLTVV.

Written as DNA, the CDR3 is TGTGCCAGTAGTATGACAGCTAAGACCTCGTTGAGCTCCTACGAGCAGTACTTC. Amino acids: CASSMTAKTSLSSYEQYF. This chain links TRBV19 with TRBJ2-7, with D tentatively TRBD1 (5 bases). Germline assignment: CDR1 LNHDA and CDR2 SQIVND (reference sequence). The CDR3 runs to 18 residues. V shed 3 bases and J shed 0 bases, with 21 bases lying between them.

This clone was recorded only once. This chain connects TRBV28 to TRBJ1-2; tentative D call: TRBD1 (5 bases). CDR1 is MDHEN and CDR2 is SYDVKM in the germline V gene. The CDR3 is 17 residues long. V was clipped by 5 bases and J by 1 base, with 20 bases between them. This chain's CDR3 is CASSHGSGHRFNYGYTF. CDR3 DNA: TGTGCCAGCAGTCATGGAAGTGGACACAGGTTTAACTATGGCTACACCTTC.

CDR3 in amino acids: CASSHGSQGPSNTEAFF. Here the CDR3 DNA reads TGTGCCAGCAGCCACGGGTCCCAGGGCCCATCGAACACTGAAGCTTTCTTT. The chain links TRBV14 to TRBJ1-1, with a tentative D call TRBD1 (5 bases). The CDR3 sequence is 17 residues long. Germline loops: CDR1 SGHDN, CDR2 FVKESK. V gave up 3 bases and J gave up 1 base, with 18 bases separating them. The whole variable domain, remainder taken from reference TRBV14 and TRBJ1-1, is EAGVTQFPSHSVIEKGQTVTLRCDPISGHDNLYWYRRVMGKEIKFLLHFVKESKQDESGMPNNRFLAERTGGTYSTLKVQPAELEDSGVYFCASSHGSQGPSNTEAFFGQGTRLTVV.

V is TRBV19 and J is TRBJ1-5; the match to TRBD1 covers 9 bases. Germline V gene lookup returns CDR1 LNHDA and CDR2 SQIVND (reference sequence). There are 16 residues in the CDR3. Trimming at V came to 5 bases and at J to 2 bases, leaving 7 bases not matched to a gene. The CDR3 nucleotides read TGTGCCAGTAGTCCCGACACAGGGGGCGGCAATCAGCCCCAGCATTTT. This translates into CASSPDTGGGNQPQHF.

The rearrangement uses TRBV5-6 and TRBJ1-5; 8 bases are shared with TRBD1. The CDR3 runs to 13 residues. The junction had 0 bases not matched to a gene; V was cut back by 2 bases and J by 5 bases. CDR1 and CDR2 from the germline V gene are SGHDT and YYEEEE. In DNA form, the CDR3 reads TGTGCCAGCAGCTTCAGGGGGCATCAGCCCCAGCATTTT. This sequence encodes CASSFRGHQPQHF. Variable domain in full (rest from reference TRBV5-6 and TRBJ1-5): DAGVTQSPTHLIKTRGQQVTLRCSPKSGHDTVSWYQQALGQGPQFIFQYYEEEERQRGNFPDRFSGHQFPNYSSELNVNALLLGDSALYLCASSFRGHQPQHFGDGTRLSIL.

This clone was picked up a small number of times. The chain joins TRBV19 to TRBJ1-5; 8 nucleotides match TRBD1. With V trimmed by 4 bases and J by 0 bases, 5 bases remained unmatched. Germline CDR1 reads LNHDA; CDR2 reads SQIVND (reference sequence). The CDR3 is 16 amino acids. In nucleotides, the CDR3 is TGTGCCAGTAGTAACACACAGGGGGATAGCAATCAGCCCCAGCATTTT. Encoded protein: CASSNTQGDSNQPQHF.

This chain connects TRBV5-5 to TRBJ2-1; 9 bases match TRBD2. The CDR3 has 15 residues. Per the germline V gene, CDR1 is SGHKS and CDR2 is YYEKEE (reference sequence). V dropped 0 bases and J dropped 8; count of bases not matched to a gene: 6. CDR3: CASSLGLAGIYEQFF. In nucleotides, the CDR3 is TGTGCCAGCAGCTTGGGCCTAGCGGGGATCTATGAGCAGTTCTTC. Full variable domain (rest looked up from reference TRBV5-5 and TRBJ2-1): DAGVTQSPTHLIKTRGQQVTLRCSPISGHKSVSWYQQVLGQGPQFIFQYYEKEERGRGNFPDRFSARQFPNYSSELNVNALLLGDSALYLCASSLGLAGIYEQFFGPGTRLTVL.

This chain's CDR3 is CAISDRWAEQFF. CDR3 DNA sequence: TGTGCCATCAGTGATCGTTGGGCTGAGCAGTTCTTC. The genes are TRBV10-3 and TRBJ2-1; D is ambiguous. V dropped 3 bases and J dropped 9 bases, with 9 bases sitting between them. Germline assignment: CDR1 ENHRY and CDR2 SYGVKD. The CDR3 has 12 amino acids.